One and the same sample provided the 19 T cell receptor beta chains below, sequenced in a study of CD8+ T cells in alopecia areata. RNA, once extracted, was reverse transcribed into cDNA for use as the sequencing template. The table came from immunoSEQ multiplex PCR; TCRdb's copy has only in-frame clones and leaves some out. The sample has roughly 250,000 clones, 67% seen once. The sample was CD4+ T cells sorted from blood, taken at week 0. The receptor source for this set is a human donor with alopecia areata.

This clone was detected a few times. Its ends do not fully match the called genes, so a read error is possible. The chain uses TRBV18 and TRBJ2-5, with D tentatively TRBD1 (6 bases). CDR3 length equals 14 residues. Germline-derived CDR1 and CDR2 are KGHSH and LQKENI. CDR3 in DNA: TGTGCCAGCTCACCCAGACAGGACGGGATCATGGGAGACTTC. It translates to CASSPRQDGIMGDF.

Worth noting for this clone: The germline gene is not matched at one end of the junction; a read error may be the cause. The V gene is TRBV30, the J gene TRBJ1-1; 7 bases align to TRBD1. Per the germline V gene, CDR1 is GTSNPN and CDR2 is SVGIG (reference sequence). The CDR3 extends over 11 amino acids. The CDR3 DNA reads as TGTGCCTGGAGCTTAGACAGGGTGAGTCTCTTT. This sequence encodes CAWSLDRVSLF.

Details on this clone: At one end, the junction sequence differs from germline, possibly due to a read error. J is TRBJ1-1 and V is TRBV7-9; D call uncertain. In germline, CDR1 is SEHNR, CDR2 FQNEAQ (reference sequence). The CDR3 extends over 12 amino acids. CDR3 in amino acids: CASSLVSSGVRF. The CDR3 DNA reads TGTGCCAGCAGCTTAGTTTCCTCGGGCGTCCGCTTT. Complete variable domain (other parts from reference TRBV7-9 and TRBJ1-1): DTGVSQNPRHKITKRGQNVTFRCDPISEHNRLYWYRQTLGQGPEFLTYFQNEAQLEKSRLLSDRFSAERPKGSFSTLEIQRTEQGDSAMYLCASSLVSSGVRFGQGTRLTVV.

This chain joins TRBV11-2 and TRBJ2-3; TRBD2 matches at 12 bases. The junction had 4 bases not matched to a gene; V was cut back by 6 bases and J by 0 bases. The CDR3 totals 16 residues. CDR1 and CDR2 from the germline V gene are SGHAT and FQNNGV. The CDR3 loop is CASRLAGGPSTDTQYF. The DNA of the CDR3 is TGTGCCAGCAGACTAGCGGGAGGACCTAGCACAGATACGCAGTATTTT.

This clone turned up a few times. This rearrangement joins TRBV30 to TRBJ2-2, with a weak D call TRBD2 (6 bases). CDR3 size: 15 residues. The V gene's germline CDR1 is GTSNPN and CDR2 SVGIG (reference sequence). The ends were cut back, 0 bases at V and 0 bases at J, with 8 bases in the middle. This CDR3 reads CAWSVGTSNTGELFF. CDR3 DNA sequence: TGTGCCTGGAGTGTCGGGACTTCGAACACCGGGGAGCTGTTTTTT.

The CDR3 DNA follows: TGTGCCACCCGAGGGACTAGCGGGGGGTCGGGGTTCTTC. Translated: CATRGTSGGSGFF. The rearrangement uses TRBV10-3 and TRBJ2-1; TRBD2 agrees at 15 bases. The germline V gene has CDR1 ENHRY and CDR2 SYGVKD. The CDR3 runs to 13 residues. Trimming at V came to 10 bases and at J to 15 bases, leaving 10 bases not matched to a gene.

As DNA, the CDR3 is TGTGCCTGGAGTGTTTTTGGGACAGGGGATCAGCCCCAGCATTTT. This translates into CAWSVFGTGDQPQHF. This chain uses TRBV30 with TRBJ1-5, with 10 bases identical to TRBD1. The CDR3 length is 15 residues. Germline CDR1 and CDR2: GTSNPN and SVGIG (reference sequence). The V gene end was trimmed by 0 bases and the J gene end by 5 bases; junction bases not matched to a gene: 4.

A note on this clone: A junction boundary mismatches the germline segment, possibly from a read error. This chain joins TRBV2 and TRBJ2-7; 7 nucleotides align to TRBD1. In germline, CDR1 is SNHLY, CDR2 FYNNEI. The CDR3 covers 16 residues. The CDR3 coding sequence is TGTGCCAGCAGCGAAGGGACAGCATTCGTCTCCTACGAGCAGTACTTC. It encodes CASSEGTAFVSYEQYF.

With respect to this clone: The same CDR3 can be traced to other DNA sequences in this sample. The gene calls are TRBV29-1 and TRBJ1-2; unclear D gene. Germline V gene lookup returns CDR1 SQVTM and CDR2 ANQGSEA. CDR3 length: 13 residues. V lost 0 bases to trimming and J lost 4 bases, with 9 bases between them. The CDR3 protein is CSVEDRGRYGYTF. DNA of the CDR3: TGCAGCGTTGAAGACCGAGGGCGCTATGGCTACACCTTC. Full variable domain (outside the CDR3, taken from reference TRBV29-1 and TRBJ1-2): SAVISQKPSRDICQRGTSLTIQCQVDSQVTMMFWYRQQPGQSLTLIATANQGSEATYESGFVIDKFPISRPNLTFSTLTVSNMSPEDSSIYLCSVEDRGRYGYTFGSGTRLTVV.

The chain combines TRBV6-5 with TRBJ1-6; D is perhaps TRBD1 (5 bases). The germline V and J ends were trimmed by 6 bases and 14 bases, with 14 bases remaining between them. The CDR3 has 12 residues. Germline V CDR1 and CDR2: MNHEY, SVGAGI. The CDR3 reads CASRITGETLHF. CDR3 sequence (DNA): TGTGCCAGCAGGATCACAGGCGAGACCCTCCACTTT.

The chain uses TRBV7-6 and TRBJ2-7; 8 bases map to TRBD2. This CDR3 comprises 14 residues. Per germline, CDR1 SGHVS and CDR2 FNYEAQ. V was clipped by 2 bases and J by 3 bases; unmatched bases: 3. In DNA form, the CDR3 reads TGTGCCAGCAGCTTACGGGGGGGCCTCTACGAGCAGTACTTC. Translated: CASSLRGGLYEQYF. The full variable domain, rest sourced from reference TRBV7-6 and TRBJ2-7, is GAGVSQSPRYKVTKRGQDVALRCDPISGHVSLYWYRQALGQGPEFLTYFNYEAQQDKSGLPNDRFSAERPEGSISTLTIQRTEQRDSAMYRCASSLRGGLYEQYFGPGTRLTVT.

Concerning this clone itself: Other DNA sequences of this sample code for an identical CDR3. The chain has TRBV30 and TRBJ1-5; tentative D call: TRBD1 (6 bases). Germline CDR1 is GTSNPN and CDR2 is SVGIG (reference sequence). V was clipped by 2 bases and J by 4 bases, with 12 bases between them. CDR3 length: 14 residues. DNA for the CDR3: TGTGCCTGGAGTACAGGGTTCGGGAATCAGCCCCAGCATTTT. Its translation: CAWSTGFGNQPQHF. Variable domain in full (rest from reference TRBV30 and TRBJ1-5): SQTIHQWPATLVQPVGSPLSLECTVEGTSNPNLYWYRQAAGRGLQLLFYSVGIGQISSEVPQNLSASRPQDRQFILSSKKLLLSDSGFYLCAWSTGFGNQPQHFGDGTRLSIL.

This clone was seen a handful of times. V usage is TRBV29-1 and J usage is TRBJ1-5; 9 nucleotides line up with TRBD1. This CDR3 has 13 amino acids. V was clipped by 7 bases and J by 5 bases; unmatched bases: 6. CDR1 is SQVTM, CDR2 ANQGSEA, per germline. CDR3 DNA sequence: TGCAGCGCCGGGACAGGGAGAGATCAGCCCCAGCATTTT. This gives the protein CSAGTGRDQPQHF.

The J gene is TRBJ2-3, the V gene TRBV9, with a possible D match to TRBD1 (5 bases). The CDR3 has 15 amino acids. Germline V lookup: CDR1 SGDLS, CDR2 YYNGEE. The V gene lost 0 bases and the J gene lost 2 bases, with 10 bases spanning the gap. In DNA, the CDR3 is TGTGCCAGCAGCGTAGAGGGGCTAAACACAGATACGCAGTATTTT. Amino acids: CASSVEGLNTDTQYF.

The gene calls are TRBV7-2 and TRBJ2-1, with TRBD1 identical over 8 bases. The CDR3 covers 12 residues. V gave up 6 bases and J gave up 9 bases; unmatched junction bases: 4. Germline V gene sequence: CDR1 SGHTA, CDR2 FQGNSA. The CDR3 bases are TGTGCCAGCAGGACAGGGGTGGCTGAGCAGTTCTTC. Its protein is CASRTGVAEQFF. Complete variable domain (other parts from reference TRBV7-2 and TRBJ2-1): GAGVSQSPSNKVTEKGKDVELRCDPISGHTALYWYRQSLGQGLEFLIYFQGNSAPDKSGLPSDRFSAERTGGSVSTLTIQRTQQEDSAVYLCASRTGVAEQFFGPGTRLTVL.

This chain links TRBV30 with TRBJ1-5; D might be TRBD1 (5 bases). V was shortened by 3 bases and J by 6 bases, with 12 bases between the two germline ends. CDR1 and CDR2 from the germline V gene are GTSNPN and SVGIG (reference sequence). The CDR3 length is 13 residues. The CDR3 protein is CAWRQGLGQPQHF. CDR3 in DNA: TGTGCCTGGAGGCAGGGCCTCGGTCAGCCCCAGCATTTT.

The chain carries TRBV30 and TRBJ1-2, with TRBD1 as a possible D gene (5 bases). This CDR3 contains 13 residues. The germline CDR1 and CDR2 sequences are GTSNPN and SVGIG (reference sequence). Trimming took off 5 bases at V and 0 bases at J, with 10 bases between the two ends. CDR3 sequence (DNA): TGTGCCTGGGGTGACAGTGCTAACTATGGCTACACCTTC. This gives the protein CAWGDSANYGYTF.

The CDR3 region has the DNA TGTGCCAGCAGCCAAGATAGGACGCTAACCGGTGGTGGCGAGCAGTACTTC. Its protein is CASSQDRTLTGGGEQYF. The chain joins TRBV4-2 to TRBJ2-7; no firm D call. CDR1 is LGHNA, CDR2 YNFKEQ, per germline. Trimming shortened V by 0 bases and J by 6 bases, and 21 bases separated the two germline ends. The CDR3 is made up of 17 amino acids.

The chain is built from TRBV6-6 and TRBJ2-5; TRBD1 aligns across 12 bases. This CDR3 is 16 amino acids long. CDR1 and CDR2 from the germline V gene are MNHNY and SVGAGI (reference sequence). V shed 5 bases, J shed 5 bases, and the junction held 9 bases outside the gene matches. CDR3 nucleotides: TGTGCCAGCAGTCGGGACAGGGGGCTGCGTCACGAGACCCAGTACTTC. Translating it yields CASSRDRGLRHETQYF.